Shown below are 8 T cell receptor beta chains from a single sample sequenced in a study of blood T cell repertoires in COVID-19. Some clones are missing from TCRdb's copy, which holds only in-frame ones; the method was immunoSEQ multiplex PCR. The sample lists 150,000 to 200,000 clones, roughly nine tenths occurring once. The sample consisted of peripheral blood. All receptors derive from a man in his fifties or sixties with acute or convalescent COVID-19.

The V gene is TRBV12-5, the J gene TRBJ1-1; D is possibly TRBD1 (6 bases). Trimming pared 5 bases from V and 0 bases from J, leaving 22 bases between. CDR1 and CDR2 from the germline V gene are LGHNT and FRNRAP. The CDR3 runs 18 residues. CDR3 coding DNA: TGTGCTAGTGGTCAAGAGACAGGAGGAATTTTTATGAACACTGAAGCTTTCTTT. This sequence encodes CASGQETGGIFMNTEAFF.

The chain is built from TRBV18 and TRBJ1-2; TRBD1 agrees at 9 bases. Germline-derived CDR1 and CDR2 are KGHSH and LQKENI. The CDR3 has 15 amino acids. The junction had 8 bases not matched to a gene; V was cut back by 3 bases and J by 6 bases. In DNA form, the CDR3 reads TGTGCCAGCTCACCCATGGACAGGGGAATCCATGGCTACACCTTC. Translating gives CASSPMDRGIHGYTF.

This rearrangement joins TRBV24-1 to TRBJ2-3, with D maybe TRBD1 (5 bases). The CDR3 is 14 amino acids. Germline V gene sequence: CDR1 KGHDR, CDR2 SFDVKD. The germline V and J ends were trimmed by 3 bases and 5 bases, with 11 bases remaining between them. In nucleotides, the CDR3 is TGTGCCACCAGTGATCTCCGCAGGGAAGATACGCAGTATTTT. This translates into CATSDLRREDTQYF.

This chain joins TRBV7-8 and TRBJ1-2; tentative D call: TRBD1 (6 bases). This CDR3 has 15 amino acids. With 2 bases removed from V and 2 bases from J, the gap between germline ends came to 12 bases. CDR1 is SGHVS, CDR2 FQNEAQ, per germline. In nucleotides, the CDR3 is TGTGCCAGCAGCTTAACAGGACAGCCGAACTATGGCTACACCTTC. It yields the protein CASSLTGQPNYGYTF.

V usage is TRBV6-7 and J usage is TRBJ2-4, with D maybe TRBD1 (6 bases). TRBV6-7 is marked as an open reading frame, function uncertain. The CDR3 length is 17 residues. The ends were cut back, 2 bases at V and 3 bases at J, with 17 bases in the middle. The DNA for the CDR3 is TGTGCCAGCAGTTACCTTGAGACAGGAGTTGACAAAAACATTCAGTACTTC. This gives the protein CASSYLETGVDKNIQYF.

The chain is built from TRBV5-6 and TRBJ1-5; TRBD1 might be the D (5 bases). CDR1 is SGHDT and CDR2 is YYEEEE in the germline V gene. Trimming removed 1 base at V and 1 base at J, with 9 bases between. The CDR3 runs 15 residues. The CDR3, as DNA: TGTGCCAGCAGCTTGTGGACACTGAGCAATCAGCCCCAGCATTTT. Its protein is CASSLWTLSNQPQHF. The variable domain in full, completed from reference TRBV5-6 and TRBJ1-5, reads DAGVTQSPTHLIKTRGQQVTLRCSPKSGHDTVSWYQQALGQGPQFIFQYYEEEERQRGNFPDRFSGHQFPNYSSELNVNALLLGDSALYLCASSLWTLSNQPQHFGDGTRLSIL.

This chain connects TRBV12-3 or TRBV12-4 to TRBJ1-2, with D perhaps matching TRBD1 (5 bases). The CDR3 is made up of 12 amino acids. V lost 7 bases to trimming and J lost 5 bases, with 11 bases between them. CDR3 sequence reads: CASTRGGYGYTF. The CDR3 DNA sequence: TGTGCCAGCACTCGGGGGGGTTATGGCTACACCTTC.

The chain joins TRBV19 to TRBJ1-3; the D is unclear. The CDR3 consists of 14 residues. Germline CDR1 is LNHDA and CDR2 is SQIVND (reference sequence). V gave up 0 bases and J gave up 3 bases, with 6 bases separating them. This chain's CDR3 is CASSIDLFGNTIYF. For the CDR3, the DNA is TGTGCCAGTAGTATAGATCTCTTTGGAAACACCATATATTTT.